This T cell receptor (beta chain) is from a study of response to subunit inactivated influenza vaccine. Study-level results: Few additional T cells are recruited per seasonal influenza vaccination, authors suggested.

A note on this clonotype: What it recognizes is unknown.

TCRdb analysed the RT-PCR reads with MiXCR anew, one entry per CDR3 protein. This table holds about 190,000 distinct CDR3 sequences, around 15% found once. V dropped 0 bases and J dropped 3 bases, with 14 bases sitting between them. The CDR3 runs 17 residues. Germline-derived CDR1 and CDR2 are MNHEY and SVGEGT. This chain uses TRBV6-2 or TRBV6-3 with TRBJ2-2, with D possibly being TRBD1 (6 bases). The source of this sequence is a man aged 45-65 years who received an inactivated influenza vaccine. The sequencing here drew on CD8+ T cells sorted from PBMCs, taken 5 days after vaccination. DNA of the CDR3: TGTGCCAGCAGTTACTCGATTGGGACATCGTACACCGGGGAGCTGTTTTTT. This sequence encodes CASSYSIGTSYTGELFF.